These T cell receptor beta chains were read from a single sample in a study of T cell responses to AZD1222 COVID-19 vaccine. The protocol was immunoSEQ multiplex PCR, while the TCRdb copy is restricted to in-frame clones and leaves out a portion. The data show about 120,000 clones, 80% to 90% seen once. The sequencing here drew on peripheral blood, taken 28 days after the second AZD1222 dose. The receptors stem from an adult who received the AZD1222 COVID-19 vaccine. The CDR3 runs from the conserved cysteine through the conserved F or W. D genes are given only for firm matches. Not every row has a clone size; where given, it reads once, few, many or a size class.

CDR3nt: TGTGCCAGCAGTGAACAGGGGCTGTACCAGCCCCAGCATTTT
CDR3aa: CASSEQGLYQPQHF
v_gene: TRBV2
j_gene: TRBJ1-5
d_gene: .
abundance: .

CDR3nt: TGTGCCAGCAGCGTAGCGGAGGATACGCAGTATTTT
CDR3aa: CASSVAEDTQYF
v_gene: TRBV9
j_gene: TRBJ2-3
d_gene: .
abundance: .

CDR3nt: TGTGCCAGCTCACCATCAGCAGGGGGTGCGGGGACCAAAAACATTCAGTACTTC
CDR3aa: CASSPSAGGAGTKNIQYF
v_gene: TRBV18
j_gene: TRBJ2-4
d_gene: .
abundance: .

CDR3nt: TGCGCCACCAACGACAGGGTCGGCGGGGAGCTGTTTTTT
CDR3aa: CATNDRVGGELFF
v_gene: TRBV5-1
j_gene: TRBJ2-2
d_gene: TRBD1
abundance: .

CDR3nt: TGTGCCATCAGTGAGTATTTATCAGGTCCGTACGAGCAGTACTTC
CDR3aa: CAISEYLSGPYEQYF
v_gene: TRBV10-3
j_gene: TRBJ2-7
d_gene: .
abundance: .

CDR3nt: TGTGCCAGCAGTGGAGTGCTACCCTACGAGCAGTACTTC
CDR3aa: CASSGVLPYEQYF
v_gene: TRBV2
j_gene: TRBJ2-7
d_gene: .
abundance: .

CDR3nt: TGTGCCAGCTCACCACTGGTGAACACTGAAGCTTTCTTT
CDR3aa: CASSPLVNTEAFF
v_gene: TRBV18
j_gene: TRBJ1-1
d_gene: .
abundance: .

CDR3nt: TGTGCCAGCTCCAGTGGCGGGGACTACGAGCAGTACTTC
CDR3aa: CASSSGGDYEQYF
v_gene: TRBV7-6
j_gene: TRBJ2-7
d_gene: .
abundance: .

CDR3nt: TGTGCCAGCACCCCAGGATGGACTGAAGCTTTCTTT
CDR3aa: CASTPGWTEAFF
v_gene: TRBV28
j_gene: TRBJ1-1
d_gene: .
abundance: .

CDR3nt: TGTGCCAGCAGATCCGGGACGTTGGGGGGCTACACCTTC
CDR3aa: CASRSGTLGGYTF
v_gene: TRBV6-5
j_gene: TRBJ1-2
d_gene: .
abundance: .

CDR3nt: TGTGCCAGCAGTGACTCAGACAGGGGAGATAACGAGCAGTACTTC
CDR3aa: CASSDSDRGDNEQYF
v_gene: TRBV6-4
j_gene: TRBJ2-7
d_gene: TRBD1
abundance: .

CDR3nt: TGTGCCAGCTCACCGAGACAGGGGTTGTACGAGCAGTACTTC
CDR3aa: CASSPRQGLYEQYF
v_gene: TRBV18
j_gene: TRBJ2-7
d_gene: TRBD1
abundance: .

CDR3nt: TGTGCCATCAGTGACACGGGAACAACTAATGAAAAACTGTTTTTT
CDR3aa: CAISDTGTTNEKLFF
v_gene: TRBV10-3
j_gene: TRBJ1-4
d_gene: .
abundance: .

CDR3nt: TGTGCCAGCAGTTACTCGACAGTCACAGATACGCAGTATTTT
CDR3aa: CASSYSTVTDTQYF
v_gene: TRBV6-5
j_gene: TRBJ2-3
d_gene: .
abundance: .

CDR3nt: TGTGCCAGCAGTGAATATAGGCCAGGGTCTGGGGCCAACGTCCTGACTTTC
CDR3aa: CASSEYRPGSGANVLTF
v_gene: TRBV25-1
j_gene: TRBJ2-6
d_gene: .
abundance: .

CDR3nt: TGTGCCAGCACCACAAGGAGTGCCTCCTACGAGCAGTACTTC
CDR3aa: CASTTRSASYEQYF
v_gene: TRBV2
j_gene: TRBJ2-7
d_gene: .
abundance: .

CDR3nt: TGCGCCAGCAGCCACCCGGGACAGGTCCCCTACGAGCAGTACTTC
CDR3aa: CASSHPGQVPYEQYF
v_gene: TRBV4-1
j_gene: TRBJ2-7
d_gene: TRBD1
abundance: .

CDR3nt: TGTGCCAGCGGCATTGAAAAACTGTTTTTT
CDR3aa: CASGIEKLFF
v_gene: TRBV3-1/TRBV3-2
j_gene: TRBJ1-4
d_gene: .
abundance: .

CDR3nt: TGTGCCACCGGTCCTCGAGGCTCTGGGGCCAACGTCCTGACTTTC
CDR3aa: CATGPRGSGANVLTF
v_gene: TRBV15
j_gene: TRBJ2-6
d_gene: .
abundance: .

CDR3nt: TGTGCCAGCAAGACTAGCGGGGGGACAGATACGCAGTATTTT
CDR3aa: CASKTSGGTDTQYF
v_gene: TRBV2
j_gene: TRBJ2-3
d_gene: TRBD2
abundance: .

CDR3nt: TGTGCCAGCAGCCTAGCGGGGGGGCGGGAGACCCAGTACTTC
CDR3aa: CASSLAGGRETQYF
v_gene: TRBV6-2/TRBV6-3
j_gene: TRBJ2-5
d_gene: TRBD2
abundance: once

CDR3nt: TGCAGTGCTAGTGGTCGGAGCTCCTACGAGCAGTACTTC
CDR3aa: CSASGRSSYEQYF
v_gene: TRBV20-1
j_gene: TRBJ2-7
d_gene: .
abundance: .

CDR3nt: TGTGCCAGCAGCTGGGCCAGGAGTCTTGGCACTGAAGCTTTCTTT
CDR3aa: CASSWARSLGTEAFF
v_gene: TRBV6-5
j_gene: TRBJ1-1
d_gene: .
abundance: .

CDR3nt: TGTGCCAGCTCACCTCAGGAGGGTGAAGCTTTCTTT
CDR3aa: CASSPQEGEAFF
v_gene: TRBV18
j_gene: TRBJ1-1
d_gene: .
abundance: .

CDR3nt: TGTGCCAGCAGTGAAAGGGGGCCGCCTTACGAGCAGTACTTC
CDR3aa: CASSERGPPYEQYF
v_gene: TRBV25-1
j_gene: TRBJ2-7
d_gene: TRBD1
abundance: once

CDR3nt: TGTGCCACCAGTGTGGGCCGGTATCAGCCCCAGCATTTT
CDR3aa: CATSVGRYQPQHF
v_gene: TRBV24-1
j_gene: TRBJ1-5
d_gene: .
abundance: once